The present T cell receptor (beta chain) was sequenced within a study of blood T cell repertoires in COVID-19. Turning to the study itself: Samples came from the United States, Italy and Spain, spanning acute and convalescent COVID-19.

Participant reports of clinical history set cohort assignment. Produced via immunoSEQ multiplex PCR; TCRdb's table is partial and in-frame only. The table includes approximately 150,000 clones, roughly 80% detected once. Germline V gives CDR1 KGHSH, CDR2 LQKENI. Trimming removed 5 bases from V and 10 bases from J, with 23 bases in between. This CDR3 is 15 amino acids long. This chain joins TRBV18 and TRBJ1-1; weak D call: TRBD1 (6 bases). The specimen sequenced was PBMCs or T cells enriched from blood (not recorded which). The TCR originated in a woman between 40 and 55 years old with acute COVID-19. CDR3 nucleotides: TGTGCCAGCTCAACAACTATAACAGGGCCCCCGGCAGCTTTCTTT. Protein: CASSTTITGPPAAFF.